The 10 T cell receptor beta chains below were found in one sample sequenced in a study of blood T cells in healthy people across ages. Using a J-beta primer mix together with a sample-barcoded 5' primer, a second PCR was run for about 6 to 11 cycles. TCRdb ran MiXCR on the 5' RACE reads and lists one entry per CDR3 protein. Of roughly 1.6 million distinct CDR3 sequences in the sample, around 35% were seen once. Sequencing input: blood. The receptors were gathered from a woman in her twenties or thirties in good health.

This clonotype was picked up a small number of times. This chain joins TRBV20-1 and TRBJ1-5; D is perhaps TRBD1 (6 bases). From germline, CDR1 is DFQATT and CDR2 SNEGSKA (reference sequence). The CDR3 runs to 12 residues. The V end was cut by 6 bases, the J end by 7 bases, with 13 bases between. DNA of the CDR3: TGCAGTGCAGGCAGGGGCGGGCAGCCCCAGCATTTT. This gives the protein CSAGRGGQPQHF.

This clonotype was counted between two and nine times. The rearrangement links TRBV10-2 to TRBJ2-3; 8 positions match TRBD1. The germline CDR1 and CDR2 sequences are WSHSY and SAAADI. The CDR3 loop spans 19 amino acids. Unmatched junction bases numbered 23, after V lost 10 bases and J lost 2 bases. The CDR3 DNA follows: TGCGCCACTTCACCCTTAGGGGCCAGGGGGCCCGACTACACAGATACGCAGTATTTT. This translates into CATSPLGARGPDYTDTQYF.

This clonotype was seen more than once but under ten times. V usage is TRBV18 and J usage is TRBJ2-7; 7 nucleotides align to TRBD1. Trimming cost V 3 bases and J 0 bases; bases outside gene matches: 8. CDR3 size: 16 residues. Germline loops: CDR1 KGHSH, CDR2 LQKENI. The CDR3 coding sequence is TGTGCCAGCTCACCGTTCAGGGACAGCTTCTCCTACGAGCAGTACTTC. Translating it yields CASSPFRDSFSYEQYF.

V is TRBV6-2 or TRBV6-3 and J is TRBJ2-3; 10 nucleotides match TRBD2. Per germline, CDR1 MNHEY and CDR2 SVGEGT. Trimming cost V 2 bases and J 8 bases; bases outside gene matches: 7. The CDR3 has 15 amino acids. This chain's CDR3 is CASSYGLAGDTTQYF. In nucleotides, the CDR3 is TGTGCCAGCAGTTACGGGCTAGCGGGAGACACTACGCAGTATTTT.

This clonotype was recorded many times. The chain is built from TRBV10-3 and TRBJ2-7, with 15 bases matching TRBD2. J gave up 3 bases and V 3 bases, and 6 bases lay outside the gene matches. This CDR3 is built from 17 residues. Germline V gene lookup returns CDR1 ENHRY and CDR2 SYGVKD. CDR3 sequence: CAISDRTSGRAFYEQYF. CDR3 nucleotide sequence: TGTGCCATCAGTGACCGGACTAGCGGGAGGGCCTTCTACGAGCAGTACTTC.

In its sample, this clonotype was seen many times. The chain couples TRBV20-1 to TRBJ2-7; tentative D call: TRBD1 (5 bases). V was shortened by 3 bases and J by 2 bases, with 11 bases between the two germline ends. CDR1 and CDR2 (germline): DFQATT, SNEGSKA (reference sequence). The CDR3 spans 13 residues. The CDR3, as DNA: TGCAGTGCTAGTCCCAGGGAAGCCTACGAGCAGTACTTC. This encodes CSASPREAYEQYF.

This clonotype was seen a handful of times. CDR3 region: CASSGHGTDQPQHF. CDR3 DNA: TGTGCCAGCAGCGGACACGGGACCGATCAGCCCCAGCATTTT. The chain combines TRBV9 with TRBJ1-5; possible D gene TRBD1, 5 bases. CDR1 is SGDLS and CDR2 is YYNGEE in the germline V gene. V was trimmed by 3 bases and J by 5 bases, leaving 12 bases between them. CDR3 size: 14 residues.

V and J are TRBV7-2 and TRBJ1-2; possibly TRBD1 for D (5 bases). This CDR3 has 14 residues. Per germline, CDR1 SGHTA and CDR2 FQGNSA. The V end was cut by 8 bases, the J end by 0 bases, with 13 bases between. The DNA for the CDR3 is TGTGCCAGCGGGGACGGAGTGCCTAACTATGGCTACACCTTC. This encodes CASGDGVPNYGYTF.

A few counts support this clonotype. V usage is TRBV9 and J usage is TRBJ2-1; D is unclear. Trimming cost V 3 bases and J 9 bases, with 19 bases left between them. The CDR3 is made up of 15 amino acids. Germline CDR1 SGDLS, CDR2 YYNGEE. In DNA, the CDR3 is TGTGCCAGCAGCGCTAATCTCGCGGTTAATGGTGAGCAGTTCTTC. This gives the protein CASSANLAVNGEQFF.

The chain has TRBV7-2 and TRBJ2-7; no definite D call. Germline V gene lookup returns CDR1 SGHTA and CDR2 FQGNSA. With 4 bases removed from V and 3 bases from J, the gap between germline ends came to 16 bases. The CDR3 is 15 amino acids. In DNA form, the CDR3 reads TGTGCCAGCAGCTGTGAGGCGGTAGTGGGCTACGAGCAGTACTTC. Protein product: CASSCEAVVGYEQYF.